This TCR beta chain originates from a study of blood T cell repertoires in COVID-19. This CDR3 is built from 16 residues. V shed 3 bases and J 0 bases; nucleotides not matched to a gene: 3. The germline CDR1 and CDR2 sequences are SGHTA and FQGNSA. How the authors handled the data: It was from reference gene primer amplification that nucleated cell counts were estimated. Sequencing was performed with immunoSEQ multiplex PCR; in TCRdb, only in-frame clones are kept and a portion is missing. Clonal size and the V and J genes are those of that table, whereas D and trimming came from the DNA. The sample carries tens of thousands of clones, roughly 89% recorded once.

The clonotype was recovered from a human donor in a cohort sampled during active COVID-19. This rearrangement joins TRBV7-2 to TRBJ1-1; 11 nucleotides match TRBD1. The sequenced sample consisted of peripheral blood. The CDR3 sequence: CASSLGTGGLNTEAFF. CDR3 sequence (DNA): TGTGCCAGCAGCTTGGGGACAGGGGGTTTGAACACTGAAGCTTTCTTT.